The 26 T cell receptor beta chains reported below all come from one sample, sequenced in a study of metastatic and nonmetastatic thyroid tumors. TCRdb reanalyzed the PCR reads with MiXCR. Of 20,000 or so clones listed, roughly a third were seen once; the top ten hold roughly an eighth. Prior to thyroid surgery, none of the patients had received any treatment. Sequenced: blood. These receptors were obtained from a female donor with papillary thyroid cancer or a benign thyroid nodule (not recorded which). Some clones in this sample may be carry-over from other donors' samples.

The chain has TRBV4-3 and TRBJ1-6; no reliable D call. Trimming cost V 5 bases and J 10 bases, with 12 bases left between them. CDR3 size: 13 residues. Germline CDR1 and CDR2: LGHNA and YSLEER. CDR3 residues: CASSSSRESPLHF. The CDR3 region has the DNA TGCGCCAGCAGCTCCTCGAGGGAGTCACCCCTCCACTTT.

At least ten counts were recorded for this clone. The J gene is TRBJ2-3, the V gene TRBV6-4; 9 nucleotides align to TRBD2. Germline V lookup: CDR1 MRHNA, CDR2 SNTAGT. The trim removed 0 bases at V and 4 bases at J, leaving 2 bases unmatched. The CDR3 totals 15 residues. The CDR3 nucleotides are TGTGCCAGCAGTGACTCTGCGGGAGGGCCAGATACGCAGTATTTT. This translates into CASSDSAGGPDTQYF.

The J gene is TRBJ2-5, the V gene TRBV13, with 7 nucleotides matching TRBD1. Germline assignment: CDR1 PRHDT and CDR2 FYEKMQ (reference sequence). The CDR3 has 16 residues. V lost 4 bases, J lost 5 bases, and 13 bases stayed unmatched. The CDR3 coding sequence is TGTGCCAGCAGCTCCGGGGACAGTGGGGGAACGGAGACCCAGTACTTC. Protein: CASSSGDSGGTETQYF. Filled out from reference TRBV13 and TRBJ2-5, the complete variable domain reads AAGVIQSPRHLIKEKRETATLKCYPIPRHDTVYWYQQGPGQDPQFLISFYEKMQSDKGSIPDRFSAQQFSDYHSELNMSSLELGDSALYFCASSSGDSGGTETQYFGPGTRLLVL.

CDR3 DNA sequence: TGTGCCAGCAGTGAAGGGACGGTCAATTCACCCCTCCACTTT. Its translation is CASSEGTVNSPLHF. The chain couples TRBV2 to TRBJ1-6, with D hard to call. V dropped 1 base and J dropped 7 bases, with 8 bases sitting between them. The CDR3 is 14 residues long. Germline V gene sequence: CDR1 SNHLY, CDR2 FYNNEI. Drawing the rest from reference TRBV2 and TRBJ1-6, the complete variable domain is EPEVTQTPSHQVTQMGQEVILRCVPISNHLYFYWYRQILGQKVEFLVSFYNNEISEKSEIFDDQFSVERPDGSNFTLKIRSTKLEDSAMYFCASSEGTVNSPLHFGNGTRLTVT.

This clone showed up many times. The V call is TRBV7-8, the J call TRBJ2-6, with 7 nucleotides matching TRBD2. Per germline, CDR1 SGHVS and CDR2 FQNEAQ. V gave up 5 bases and J gave up 0 bases; unmatched junction bases: 7. The length of the CDR3 is 17 residues. CDR3 residues: CASSPTRTSSGANVLTF. The CDR3 nucleotides read TGTGCCAGCAGCCCTACTAGGACTAGCTCTGGGGCCAACGTCCTGACTTTC.

This chain connects TRBV6-2 or TRBV6-3 to TRBJ1-1; D call uncertain. Germline loops: CDR1 MNHEY, CDR2 SVGEGT. The CDR3 totals 13 residues. Trimming removed 5 bases at V and 6 bases at J, with 13 bases between. This chain's CDR3 is CASSPENLAEAFF. CDR3 coding DNA: TGTGCCAGCAGTCCCGAGAACCTAGCTGAAGCTTTCTTT.

The chain combines TRBV24-1 with TRBJ2-1, with D possibly matching TRBD1 (5 bases). The CDR3 contains 17 residues. The germline gives CDR1 KGHDR, CDR2 SFDVKD. The germline V and J ends were trimmed by 0 bases and 8 bases, with 19 bases remaining between them. CDR3 in DNA: TGTGCCACCAGTGATTTGGGGGCAGTGTCCCTCCATCATGAGCAGTTCTTC. Residues: CATSDLGAVSLHHEQFF.

This clone appeared many times. The chain employs TRBV6-2 or TRBV6-3 and TRBJ1-1, with D unresolved. The germline gives CDR1 MNHEY, CDR2 SVGEGT. Trimming left V 6 bases short and J 0 bases short, with 11 bases between. The CDR3 runs to 14 residues. CDR3 loop: CASSALIMNTEAFF. The CDR3 nucleotides are TGTGCCAGCAGCGCGCTGATAATGAACACTGAAGCTTTCTTT.

By sample share, this clone is medium-sized. The rearrangement uses TRBV20-1 and TRBJ2-3; 8 bases fit TRBD2. This CDR3 has 14 residues. V was pared by 6 bases and J by 2 bases, with 7 bases of the junction left unmatched. Germline V gene lookup returns CDR1 DFQATT and CDR2 SNEGSKA (reference sequence). The CDR3 is CSARGGASTDTQYF. For the CDR3, the DNA is TGCAGTGCCCGGGGGGGGGCCTCCACAGATACGCAGTATTTT.

This clone rates as medium-sized. The identical CDR3 is also encoded by other nucleotide sequences in the sample. The chain carries TRBV6-1 and TRBJ2-3; 15 positions match TRBD2. Per germline, CDR1 MNHNS and CDR2 SASEGT. V lost 6 bases to trimming and J lost 6 bases; unmatched junction nucleotides: 4. This CDR3 has 15 residues. As DNA, the CDR3 is TGTGCCAGCAGCGGACTAGCGGGGGGGCCCGATACGCAGTATTTT. It specifies CASSGLAGGPDTQYF.

This clone is medium-sized. This chain links TRBV4-2 with TRBJ2-7; 11 bases align to TRBD2. V shed 4 bases and J 4 bases; nucleotides not matched to a gene: 6. Germline V gives CDR1 LGHNA, CDR2 YNFKEQ. The CDR3 extends over 15 amino acids. For the CDR3, the DNA is TGTGCCAGCAGCCTGGGTCTAGCGGGAGGATACGAGCAGTACTTC. This translates into CASSLGLAGGYEQYF.

This clone qualifies as medium-sized (0.01 to 0.1%). The rearrangement joins TRBV30 to TRBJ1-5; D is undetermined. The CDR3 has 14 residues. CDR1 is GTSNPN, CDR2 SVGIG, per germline (reference sequence). V gave up 3 bases and J gave up 1 base, with 10 bases separating them. CDR3 loop: CAWSRLGSNQPQHF. In DNA form, the CDR3 reads TGTGCCTGGAGCAGGCTGGGGAGCAATCAGCCCCAGCATTTT.

The chain carries TRBV28 and TRBJ2-4; D perhaps matches TRBD1 (6 bases). The CDR3 length is 16 residues. Between the trimmed V and J ends, which lost 3 bases and 2 bases, there was a span of 14 bases. The germline V gene encodes CDR1 MDHEN and CDR2 SYDVKM. CDR3 region: CASSLAGEISKNIQYF. The CDR3 region has the DNA TGTGCCAGCAGTTTGGCAGGGGAGATTTCCAAAAACATTCAGTACTTC.

This clone was counted between two and nine times. The chain links TRBV29-1 to TRBJ1-2; D is possibly TRBD1 (5 bases). This CDR3 is built from 13 residues. The V gene's germline CDR1 is SQVTM and CDR2 ANQGSEA. Trimming left V 3 bases short and J 8 bases short, with 16 bases between. The CDR3 loop reads CSVEEQVVRGYTF. The CDR3 DNA follows: TGCAGCGTTGAGGAACAGGTAGTACGCGGCTACACCTTC.

In its sample, this clone is medium-sized (0.01 to 0.1%). This chain joins TRBV11-2 and TRBJ1-1, with 7 nucleotides matching TRBD1. V was clipped by 3 bases and J by 4 bases; unmatched bases: 5. In germline, CDR1 is SGHAT, CDR2 FQNNGV. This CDR3 has 14 amino acids. DNA of the CDR3: TGTGCCAGCAGCTTTCAGGGGGATGCCACTGAAGCTTTCTTT. It yields the protein CASSFQGDATEAFF.

This clone was seen only a few times. This chain connects TRBV6-1 to TRBJ1-1; perhaps TRBD1 as D (6 bases). This CDR3 is built from 14 residues. Trimming shortened V by 8 bases and J by 7 bases, and 20 bases separated the two germline ends. From germline, CDR1 is MNHNS and CDR2 SASEGT. For the CDR3, the DNA is TGTGCCAGCTGTCCATCCAGGGGAAGAGGTGAAGCTTTCTTT. This encodes CASCPSRGRGEAFF.

This clone was picked up a small number of times. This chain links TRBV10-3 with TRBJ1-1, with 10 bases fitting TRBD1. The V segment lost 5 bases and the J segment 4 bases; nucleotides outside the gene matches: 1. This CDR3 spans 13 amino acids. Germline loops: CDR1 ENHRY, CDR2 SYGVKD. CDR3 coding DNA: TGTGCCATCAGTTGGGACAGGGGCACTGAAGCTTTCTTT. Translated: CAISWDRGTEAFF.

This clone was counted between two and nine times. A read error may explain this, as a much larger clone is one base away. The chain links TRBV7-9 to TRBJ2-5; D unresolved. CDR1 and CDR2 (germline): SEHNR, FQNEAQ (reference sequence). The length of the CDR3 is 14 residues. Between the trimmed V and J ends, which lost 2 bases and 5 bases, there was a span of 12 bases. CDR3 sequence (DNA): TGTGCCAGCAGCTTATCATCGGATACGGAGACCCAGTACTTC. Translating it yields CASSLSSDTETQYF. The full variable domain, its missing parts supplied by reference TRBV7-9 and TRBJ2-5, is DTGVSQNPRHKITKRGQNVTFRCDPISEHNRLYWYRQTLGQGPEFLTYFQNEAQLEKSRLLSDRFSAERPKGSFSTLEIQRTEQGDSAMYLCASSLSSDTETQYFGPGTRLLVL.

This clone was counted only a few times. This is likely a read error, given that the CDR3 carries no conserved phenylalanine or tryptophan at its end. This sequence joins TRBV12-3 or TRBV12-4 and TRBJ1-1, with TRBD1 matching over 7 bases. V trimming: 7 bases; J trimming: 9 bases; junction bases outside the gene matches: 14. The CDR3 spans 14 residues. CDR3 sequence (DNA): TGTGCCAGCAATTCACGCGTGTCAGGGGGGAAAGCTTTCCTT. Protein: CASNSRVSGGKAFL.

V gene TRBV7-2 combines with J gene TRBJ2-7, with TRBD1 as a possible D gene (6 bases). This CDR3 comprises 12 residues. The germline V gene has CDR1 SGHTA and CDR2 FQGNSA. V was cut by 5 bases and J by 7 bases, with 12 bases left in between. CDR3 sequence: CASSQGSGEQYF. The CDR3, as DNA: TGTGCCAGCAGCCAGGGGTCGGGGGAGCAGTACTTC.

In its sample, this clone was seen a few times. The chain carries TRBV27 and TRBJ2-7, with TRBD2 matching over 8 bases. The V gene end was trimmed by 2 bases and the J gene end by 6 bases; junction bases not matched to a gene: 6. The CDR3 length is 14 residues. Germline V gives CDR1 MNHEY, CDR2 SMNVEV (reference sequence). The CDR3 bases are TGTGCCAGCAGTTTAATTACAGCGGGAGCCGAGCAGTACTTC. This gives the protein CASSLITAGAEQYF.

At least ten counts were recorded for this clone. This chain links TRBV10-3 with TRBJ2-1; 8 bases agree with TRBD1. CDR3 size: 16 residues. Unmatched junction bases numbered 6, after V lost 0 bases and J lost 5 bases. Per the germline V gene, CDR1 is ENHRY and CDR2 is SYGVKD. This CDR3 reads CAISESRDRPDNEQFF. DNA for the CDR3: TGTGCCATCAGTGAGTCGAGGGACAGGCCGGACAATGAGCAGTTCTTC.

This clone was counted ten times or more. V and J are TRBV7-3 and TRBJ2-5, with D hard to call. This CDR3 is built from 14 residues. CDR1 and CDR2 (germline): SGHTA, FQGTGA. Deletions cut 5 bases from V and 5 bases from J, with 15 bases between. The CDR3 is CASSPGQGLETQYF. The CDR3 nucleotides read TGTGCCAGCAGCCCGGGTCAAGGCTTGGAGACCCAGTACTTC. Supplemented by reference TRBV7-3 and TRBJ2-5, the full variable domain reads GAGVSQTPSNKVTEKGKYVELRCDPISGHTALYWYRQSLGQGPEFLIYFQGTGAADDSGLPNDRFFAVRPEGSVSTLKIQRTERGDSAVYLCASSPGQGLETQYFGPGTRLLVL.

The rearrangement joins TRBV4-2 to TRBJ2-5; 8 bases are a match to TRBD2. Germline V lookup: CDR1 LGHNA, CDR2 YNFKEQ. V trimming: 0 bases; J trimming: 8 bases; junction bases outside the gene matches: 5. This CDR3 comprises 14 residues. The CDR3 nucleotides are TGTGCCAGCAGCCAAGACATGGTAGCGGGAACCCAGTACTTC. Protein sequence: CASSQDMVAGTQYF.

To note about this clone: The junction does not match germline at one end; this may be a read error. The chain uses TRBV6-1 and TRBJ1-3; TRBD1 agrees at 10 bases. The CDR3 spans 17 residues. Germline V gene lookup returns CDR1 MNHNS and CDR2 SASEGT. CDR3 region: CASSAKTGGRSVNTIYF. The CDR3 nucleotides read TGTGCCAGCAGTGCAAAGACAGGGGGCCGTTCTGTAAACACCATATATTTT.

This chain joins TRBV4-1 and TRBJ2-7; no clear D gene. Germline V gene data show CDR1 as MGHRA and CDR2 as YSYEKL. The CDR3 is made up of 14 amino acids. The V end was cut by 0 bases, the J end by 2 bases, with 8 bases between. The CDR3 protein is CASSQDLTAYEQYF. The CDR3, as DNA: TGCGCCAGCAGCCAAGATCTGACGGCCTACGAGCAGTACTTC.